The next 17 T cell receptor beta chains were all read from a single sample in a study of naive and memory T cell subsets. Both TRBC1 and TRBC2 were covered by a beta constant-region primer of two equimolar oligonucleotides. MiXCR was run by TCRdb on the UMI-ligation and nested PCR reads, yielding one entry per CDR3 protein. The sample lists 89,000 or so distinct CDR3 sequences; about 12% were seen once. Sequencing was done on a sample of central memory CD4+ T cells from blood. These receptors originate from a human donor in good health.

The chain joins TRBV11-2 to TRBJ1-1, with D possibly being TRBD1 (5 bases). The CDR3 runs 15 residues. Germline V CDR1 and CDR2: SGHAT, FQNNGV. The V end was cut by 4 bases, the J end by 1 base, with 13 bases between. DNA of the CDR3: TGTGCCAGCAGCTACCGTTACGGGGGGAACACTGAAGCTTTCTTT. Amino acid sequence: CASSYRYGGNTEAFF. The full variable domain, its missing parts supplied by reference TRBV11-2 and TRBJ1-1, is EAGVAQSPRYKIIEKRQSVAFWCNPISGHATLYWYQQILGQGPKLLIQFQNNGVVDDSQLPKDRFSAERLKGVDSTLKIQPAKLEDSAVYLCASSYRYGGNTEAFFGQGTRLTVV.

The CDR3 nucleotides read TGCGCCAGCAGCTTGGGGTACCGGCCCGGGGAGCTGTTTTTT. This codes for CASSLGYRPGELFF. V and J are TRBV5-1 and TRBJ2-2; unclear D gene. Germline CDR1 SGHRS, CDR2 YFSETQ. The CDR3 length is 14 residues. The ends were cut back, 0 bases at V and 6 bases at J, with 9 bases in the middle.

This chain links TRBV29-1 with TRBJ2-7; 10 bases map to TRBD1. The CDR3 spans 14 residues. J was trimmed by 7 bases and V by 4 bases; bases with no gene match: 10. Germline CDR1 is SQVTM and CDR2 is ANQGSEA. The CDR3 region is CSVGGTGVGVEQYF. For the CDR3, the DNA is TGCAGCGTTGGGGGGACAGGGGTGGGTGTGGAGCAGTACTTC.

This chain uses TRBV6-2 or TRBV6-3 with TRBJ2-6; D is unresolved. V was trimmed by 5 bases and J by 0 bases, leaving 5 bases between them. The CDR3 loop spans 14 amino acids. The germline V gene encodes CDR1 MNHEY and CDR2 SVGEGT. This CDR3 reads CASSRHSGANVLTF. DNA of the CDR3: TGTGCCAGCAGTAGGCACTCTGGGGCCAACGTCCTGACTTTC.

This clonotype came up many times. The chain recombines TRBV7-2 with TRBJ2-7; 8 bases align to TRBD2. Germline CDR1 reads SGHTA; CDR2 reads FQGNSA. This CDR3 comprises 15 residues. The junction had 4 bases not matched to a gene; V was cut back by 3 bases and J by 0 bases. CDR3 region: CASSFTSGTSYEQYF. The CDR3 DNA sequence: TGTGCCAGCAGCTTTACTAGCGGAACCTCCTACGAGCAGTACTTC.

Only one count was recorded for this clonotype. The gene calls are TRBV18 and TRBJ1-1; D remains unclear. CDR1 is KGHSH and CDR2 is LQKENI in the germline V gene. V lost 3 bases and J lost 0, with 14 bases in between. The CDR3 runs 16 residues. DNA for the CDR3: TGTGCCAGCTCACCGCCCGGCGGACGAATGAACACTGAAGCTTTCTTT. Translating gives CASSPPGGRMNTEAFF.

This clonotype was observed a few times. The V call is TRBV10-3, the J call TRBJ2-7; 8 bases map to TRBD2. This CDR3 contains 12 residues. Per germline, CDR1 ENHRY and CDR2 SYGVKD. With V trimmed by 8 bases and J by 2 bases, 2 bases remained unmatched. CDR3 nucleotides: TGTGCCATCCGGGGGGGTCCCTACGAGCAGTACTTC. This gives the protein CAIRGGPYEQYF.

This clonotype was seen repeatedly, ten times or more. The chain has TRBV6-5 and TRBJ2-5; D is uncertain. The CDR3 loop spans 14 amino acids. Germline loops: CDR1 MNHEY, CDR2 SVGAGI. V shed 0 bases and J shed 0 bases, with 5 bases lying between them. CDR3 coding DNA: TGTGCCAGCAGTTACTCGCGGAACCAAGAGACCCAGTACTTC. Its translation: CASSYSRNQETQYF.

This chain uses TRBV5-1 with TRBJ2-3; 7 bases map to TRBD2. The CDR3 is made up of 14 amino acids. CDR1 is SGHRS, CDR2 YFSETQ, per germline. V shed 4 bases and J 4 bases; nucleotides not matched to a gene: 6. CDR3 amino acids: CASSGGSGSDTQYF. For the CDR3, the DNA is TGCGCCAGCAGCGGCGGGAGCGGTTCAGATACGCAGTATTTT.

This clonotype was seen more than once but under ten times. In nucleotides, the CDR3 is TGCGCCAGCAGCCCGGGACAGAAAACCTACGAGCAGTACTTC. Translating gives CASSPGQKTYEQYF. V and J are TRBV5-1 and TRBJ2-7, with TRBD1 matching 7 bases. This CDR3 spans 14 amino acids. Germline CDR1 SGHRS, CDR2 YFSETQ. V lost 4 bases to trimming and J lost 2 bases; unmatched junction nucleotides: 6.

CDR3 nucleotides: TGCGCCAGCAGCTTGGCCGGGACAGGTCATGAAGCTTTCTTT. It translates to CASSLAGTGHEAFF. V is TRBV5-1 and J is TRBJ1-1, with TRBD1 matching 8 bases. Germline CDR1 is SGHRS and CDR2 is YFSETQ. V trimming: 0 bases; J trimming: 7 bases; junction bases outside the gene matches: 5. CDR3 length: 14 amino acids.

The chain employs TRBV12-3 or TRBV12-4 and TRBJ1-1; possibly TRBD1 for D (5 bases). The V end lost 5 bases, the J end lost 0 bases, and 10 bases lay between the germline ends. The CDR3 runs to 14 residues. The CDR3 protein is CASSEPGMNTEAFF. The CDR3 DNA reads TGTGCCAGCAGTGAGCCAGGGATGAACACTGAAGCTTTCTTT.

This clonotype has just a few counts. This chain connects TRBV29-1 to TRBJ1-1, with D unclear. There are 13 residues in the CDR3. Germline CDR1 reads SQVTM; CDR2 reads ANQGSEA. The V and J ends lost 6 bases and 3 bases respectively, with 14 bases between them. The CDR3 region is CSVGLPPDTEAFF. For the CDR3, the DNA is TGCAGCGTAGGCCTTCCTCCGGACACTGAAGCTTTCTTT.

The table lists this clonotype with many counts. In DNA form, the CDR3 reads TGTGCCAGCAGTTCTTGGACAGGGAAGACCTACGAGCAGTACTTC. This codes for CASSSWTGKTYEQYF. The chain couples TRBV6-6 to TRBJ2-7; the match to TRBD1 covers 8 bases. From germline, CDR1 is MNHNY and CDR2 SVGAGI (reference sequence). Trimming removed 4 bases from V and 2 bases from J; junction bases left unmatched: 7. The CDR3 runs 15 residues.

This clonotype was seen only a few times. V and J are TRBV5-1 and TRBJ2-1; 9 bases match TRBD1. The ends lost 4 bases at V and 2 bases at J; junction bases unmatched: 10. Per the germline V gene, CDR1 is SGHRS and CDR2 is YFSETQ. The CDR3 is 17 residues long. In DNA form, the CDR3 reads TGCGCCAGCAGCGGAGCAGGACAGGGGTTGACCTACAATGAGCAGTTCTTC. Translation: CASSGAGQGLTYNEQFF.

The rearrangement links TRBV5-4 to TRBJ2-3; D perhaps matches TRBD2 (5 bases). V lost 2 bases, J lost 8 bases, and 6 bases lay in between. The CDR3 spans 11 residues. Germline CDR1 is SGHNT and CDR2 is YYREEE (reference sequence). DNA of the CDR3: TGTGCCAGCAGCTTTGCGGGTACGCAGTATTTT. It yields the protein CASSFAGTQYF.

The CDR3 is CASSQGLAGYTGELFF. As DNA, the CDR3 is TGTGCCAGCTCACAGGGACTAGCGGGATACACCGGGGAGCTGTTTTTT. V and J are TRBV18 and TRBJ2-2, with 13 positions matching TRBD2. This CDR3 contains 16 residues. Germline loops: CDR1 KGHSH, CDR2 LQKENI. The J segment lost 3 bases and the V segment lost 4 bases, leaving 2 bases of the junction unmatched.